The 12 T cell receptor beta chains below all came from one sample that was sequenced in a study of cytomegalovirus exposure and HLA in healthy donors. With 60 Vbeta and 13 Jbeta primers, the PCR was carried out. Data came from immunoSEQ multiplex PCR; TCRdb stores just in-frame clones and leaves some out. The table has 95,000 to 150,000 clones, roughly 82% seen once. The specimen sequenced was PBMCs. The receptors were sampled from a woman aged 35 to 49 in good health and CMV-seropositive.

The J gene is TRBJ1-1, the V gene TRBV5-6; no clear D gene. The V end was cut by 4 bases, the J end by 5 bases, with 6 bases between. This CDR3 is 11 amino acids long. CDR1 SGHDT and CDR2 YYEEEE come from the germline V gene. The CDR3 loop is CASSRSTEAFF. CDR3 sequence (DNA): TGTGCCAGCAGCCGCAGTACTGAAGCTTTCTTT.

This clone was seen a handful of times. The chain employs TRBV5-4 and TRBJ2-5; 12 bases fit TRBD2. The junction had 16 bases not matched to a gene; V was cut back by 2 bases and J by 5 bases. The CDR3 covers 19 residues. Germline V gene data show CDR1 as SGHNT and CDR2 as YYREEE (reference sequence). CDR3 bases: TGTGCCAGCAGCTTCTTCTCCATCCTAGCGGGAGGGGGCGGGGAGACCCAGTACTTC. Protein product: CASSFFSILAGGGGETQYF.

The chain couples TRBV19 to TRBJ1-4; TRBD1 is a possible D gene (6 bases). The CDR3 has 14 amino acids. Trimming removed 2 bases at V and 8 bases at J, with 12 bases between. From germline, CDR1 is LNHDA and CDR2 SQIVND (reference sequence). DNA of the CDR3: TGTGCCAGTAGTATAAAAGGGACAAACGAAAAACTGTTTTTT. Translation: CASSIKGTNEKLFF.

This chain links TRBV2 with TRBJ1-1; D is unresolved. The V gene's germline CDR1 is SNHLY and CDR2 FYNNEI. The length of the CDR3 is 14 residues. Trimming shortened V by 5 bases and J by 3 bases, and 13 bases separated the two germline ends. CDR3 region: CASSLGLSHTEAFF. The DNA for the CDR3 is TGTGCCAGCAGTCTCGGGTTATCACACACTGAAGCTTTCTTT.

The genes are TRBV4-1 and TRBJ2-1; 13 bases line up with TRBD2. Germline CDR1 reads MGHRA; CDR2 reads YSYEKL. After removal of 0 bases from V and 6 bases from J, the junction contained 5 bases not matched to a gene. The CDR3 sequence is 17 residues long. CDR3 coding DNA: TGCGCCAGCAGCCAAGACACCGGGACTAGCGGGACCAATGAGCAGTTCTTC. Translating it yields CASSQDTGTSGTNEQFF.

The chain combines TRBV27 with TRBJ2-7, with 8 bases identical to TRBD2. Trimming at V came to 8 bases and at J to 2 bases, leaving 11 bases not matched to a gene. CDR3 length: 15 amino acids. The germline CDR1 and CDR2 sequences are MNHEY and SMNVEV (reference sequence). CDR3 sequence reads: CASSPREGRAYEQYF. In DNA, the CDR3 is TGTGCCAGCTCACCCCGGGAGGGGAGGGCCTACGAGCAGTACTTC.

The V and J genes are TRBV15 and TRBJ2-5; TRBD2 matches at 7 bases. J gave up 11 bases and V 3 bases, and 3 bases lay outside the gene matches. This CDR3 contains 11 residues. Germline V CDR1 and CDR2: LNHNV, YYDKDF (reference sequence). Written as DNA, the CDR3 is TGTGCCACCAGCAGGGCGGGGGAGCAGTACTTC. Translating gives CATSRAGEQYF.

The DNA for the CDR3 is TGTGCCAGCAGCTTTTACACCCGGACTAGCGGGAGGACGAACACCGGGGAGCTGTTTTTT. This sequence encodes CASSFYTRTSGRTNTGELFF. The rearrangement joins TRBV13 to TRBJ2-2, with 14 bases that match TRBD2. Germline V gives CDR1 PRHDT, CDR2 FYEKMQ (reference sequence). The length of the CDR3 is 20 residues. V trimming: 3 bases; J trimming: 0 bases; junction bases outside the gene matches: 9.

This chain connects TRBV7-2 to TRBJ1-5; 9 bases match TRBD1. CDR1 and CDR2 from the germline V gene are SGHTA and FQGNSA. Germline trimming cut 5 bases from V and 6 bases from J; bases unmatched to any gene: 5. The CDR3 consists of 14 residues. CDR3 DNA sequence: TGTGCCAGCAGCCGGGACAGGGAAAGTCAGCCCCAGCATTTT. Translated, it gives CASSRDRESQPQHF.

This rearrangement joins TRBV5-1 to TRBJ2-5, with 10 positions matching TRBD1. V dropped 5 bases and J dropped 3; count of bases not matched to a gene: 7. Germline CDR1 and CDR2: SGHRS and YFSETQ. The CDR3 sequence is 15 residues long. The CDR3 protein is CASRRGQGFEETQYF. In nucleotides, the CDR3 is TGCGCCAGCAGACGGGGACAGGGGTTTGAAGAGACCCAGTACTTC.

The CDR3 loop is CASRTGGPDTGELFF. The CDR3 bases are TGTGCCAGTAGAACTGGAGGCCCCGACACCGGGGAGCTGTTTTTT. The chain carries TRBV19 and TRBJ2-2; tentative D call: TRBD2 (5 bases). V was pared by 6 bases and J by 3 bases, with 14 bases between. The CDR3 extends over 15 amino acids. Germline CDR1 reads LNHDA; CDR2 reads SQIVND (reference sequence).

This chain joins TRBV2 and TRBJ2-3, with a weak D call TRBD2 (6 bases). The germline V gene has CDR1 SNHLY and CDR2 FYNNEI. Between the trimmed V and J ends, which lost 0 bases and 0 bases, there was a span of 16 bases. CDR3 length: 18 amino acids. This chain's CDR3 is CASSEALRSGYSTDTQYF. CDR3 coding DNA: TGTGCCAGCAGTGAAGCGCTTCGTAGCGGATATAGCACAGATACGCAGTATTTT. Using reference TRBV2 and TRBJ2-3 for the parts outside the CDR3, the full variable domain is EPEVTQTPSHQVTQMGQEVILRCVPISNHLYFYWYRQILGQKVEFLVSFYNNEISEKSEIFDDQFSVERPDGSNFTLKIRSTKLEDSAMYFCASSEALRSGYSTDTQYFGPGTRLTVL.